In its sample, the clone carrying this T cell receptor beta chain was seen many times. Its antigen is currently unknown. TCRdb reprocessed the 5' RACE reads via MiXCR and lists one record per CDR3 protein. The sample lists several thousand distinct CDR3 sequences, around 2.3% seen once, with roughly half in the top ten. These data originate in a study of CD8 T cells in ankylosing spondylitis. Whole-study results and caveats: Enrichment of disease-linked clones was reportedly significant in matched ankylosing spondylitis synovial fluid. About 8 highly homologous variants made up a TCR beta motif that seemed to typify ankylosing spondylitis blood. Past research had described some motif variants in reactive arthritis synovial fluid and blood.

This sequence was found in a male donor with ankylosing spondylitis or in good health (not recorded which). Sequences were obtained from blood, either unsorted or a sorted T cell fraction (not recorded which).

CDR3 loop: CASSQTGLGNTIYF. CDR3 bases: TGTGCCAGCAGCCAGACAGGCCTCGGAAACACCATATATTTT. The chain is built from TRBV9 and TRBJ1-3, with a possible D match to TRBD1 (6 bases). The V gene lost 4 bases and the J gene lost 4 bases, with 12 bases spanning the gap. Germline CDR1 SGDLS, CDR2 YYNGEE. CDR3 length: 14 amino acids.